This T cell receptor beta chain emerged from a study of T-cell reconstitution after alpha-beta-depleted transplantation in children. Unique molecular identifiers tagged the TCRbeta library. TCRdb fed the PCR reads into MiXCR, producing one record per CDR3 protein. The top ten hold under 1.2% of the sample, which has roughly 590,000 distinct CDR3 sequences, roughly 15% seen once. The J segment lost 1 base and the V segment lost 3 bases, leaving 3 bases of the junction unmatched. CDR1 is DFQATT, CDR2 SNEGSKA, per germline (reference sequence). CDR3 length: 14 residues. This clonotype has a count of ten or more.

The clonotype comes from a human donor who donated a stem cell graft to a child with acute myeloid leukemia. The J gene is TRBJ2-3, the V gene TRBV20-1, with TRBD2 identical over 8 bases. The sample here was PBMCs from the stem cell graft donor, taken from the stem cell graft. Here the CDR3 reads CSARNSGGTDTQYF. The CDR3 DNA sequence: TGCAGTGCTAGGAATAGCGGGGGCACAGATACGCAGTATTTT.